These 30 T cell receptor beta chains were sequenced from one sample in a study of monozygotic twins with inflammatory bowel disease. TCRdb processed the 5' RACE reads again and assigns one entry to each CDR3 protein, with no DNA. Its clone listing holds some 170,000 distinct CDR3 sequences. The sequenced material came from blood. These receptor sequences come from a human donor with ulcerative colitis or Crohn's disease, or a healthy co-twin of an affected twin (not recorded which).

The J gene is TRBJ2-2, the V gene TRBV7-9; TCRdb's D call, TRBD2, is unchecked because there is no DNA. The CDR3 totals 16 residues. The germline CDR1 and CDR2 sequences are SEHNR and FQNEAQ (reference sequence). The CDR3 loop reads CASSFPGLERAGELFF.

The CDR3 sequence: CSARDPERISTDTQYF. V and J are TRBV20-1 and TRBJ2-3; the D call of TRBD2 rests on TCRdb alone, since no DNA is present to check it. Germline V gene data show CDR1 as DFQATT and CDR2 as SNEGSKA (reference sequence). This CDR3 spans 16 amino acids.

The CDR3 is CASSLGDRELNEQFF. This rearrangement joins TRBV11-2 to TRBJ2-1; TCRdb gives TRBD1 as the D gene, but with no DNA this cannot be confirmed. Germline V lookup: CDR1 SGHAT, CDR2 FQNNGV. The CDR3 spans 15 residues. Variable domain in full (rest from reference TRBV11-2 and TRBJ2-1): EAGVAQSPRYKIIEKRQSVAFWCNPISGHATLYWYQQILGQGPKLLIQFQNNGVVDDSQLPKDRFSAERLKGVDSTLKIQPAKLEDSAVYLCASSLGDRELNEQFFGPGTRLTVL.

The gene calls are TRBV18 and TRBJ2-2; TCRdb reports TRBD1, a call that lacks DNA to check it against. The CDR3 has 16 residues. The germline gives CDR1 KGHSH, CDR2 LQKENI. CDR3: CASSRTASEGTGELFF.

The chain recombines TRBV28 with TRBJ1-2; the TRBD1 assignment by TCRdb is unverifiable without DNA. Per germline, CDR1 MDHEN and CDR2 SYDVKM. The CDR3 sequence is 14 residues long. CDR3 amino acids: CASGDMTGGYGYTF.

This chain uses TRBV5-1 with TRBJ2-1. Germline V gene data show CDR1 as SGHRS and CDR2 as YFSETQ. This CDR3 has 15 residues. Here the CDR3 reads CASSLEGIAYNEQFF.

The chain is built from TRBV27 and TRBJ2-1; checking the TCRdb D call of TRBD1 is not possible without DNA. CDR1 is MNHEY and CDR2 is SMNVEV in the germline V gene (reference sequence). CDR3 length equals 13 residues. The CDR3 loop is CASGGLAYNEQFF.

The gene calls are TRBV5-4 and TRBJ2-7; TCRdb's D call, TRBD2, is unchecked because there is no DNA. The CDR3 sequence is 15 residues long. Germline V CDR1 and CDR2: SGHNT, YYREEE (reference sequence). This chain's CDR3 is CASSLSSGITYEQYF.

V gene TRBV7-8 combines with J gene TRBJ2-2; checking the TCRdb D call of TRBD1 is not possible without DNA. CDR3 size: 13 residues. Germline lookup yields CDR1 SGHVS and CDR2 FQNEAQ. The CDR3 loop is CASSSRGLRELFF. The full variable domain, with the rest looked up from reference TRBV7-8 and TRBJ2-2, is GAGVSQSPRYKVAKRGQDVALRCDPISGHVSLFWYQQALGQGPEFLTYFQNEAQLDKSGLPSDRFFAERPEGSVSTLKIQRTQQEDSAVYLCASSSRGLRELFFGEGSRLTVL.

The chain joins TRBV7-9 to TRBJ2-2; there is no DNA to check the TCRdb D call of TRBD1. The CDR3 length is 14 residues. The germline CDR1 and CDR2 sequences are SEHNR and FQNEAQ (reference sequence). This CDR3 reads CASRPRDSTGELFF.

The CDR3: CASSLEQGSEKLFF. The V gene is TRBV5-1, the J gene TRBJ1-4; the TRBD1 assignment by TCRdb is unverifiable without DNA. The CDR3 runs 14 residues. Germline CDR1 reads SGHRS; CDR2 reads YFSETQ.

Here the CDR3 reads CASSSQSEGEQYF. The chain combines TRBV7-2 with TRBJ2-7; there is no DNA to check the TCRdb D call of TRBD2. CDR1 and CDR2 from the germline V gene are SGHTA and FQGNSA. The CDR3 spans 13 residues.

This chain joins TRBV29-1 and TRBJ1-5. CDR3 length equals 13 residues. Looked up from germline, CDR1 is SQVTM and CDR2 is ANQGSEA. This CDR3 is CSVEIDSNQPQHF.

This rearrangement joins TRBV7-9 to TRBJ1-5; no DNA is available, so the TRBD1 call from TCRdb remains unchecked. Germline V CDR1 and CDR2: SEHNR, FQNEAQ (reference sequence). The CDR3 has 15 residues. This CDR3 reads CASSLDAGSHQPQHF.

The chain recombines TRBV27 with TRBJ2-2; TCRdb indicates TRBD1, and absent DNA this call remains unverified. The CDR3 consists of 15 residues. CDR1 and CDR2 (germline): MNHEY, SMNVEV (reference sequence). CDR3 residues: CASSYRATGVGELFF.

This chain links TRBV28 with TRBJ2-3; TCRdb lists TRBD1, though no DNA is available to test this call. Looked up from germline, CDR1 is MDHEN and CDR2 is SYDVKM. This CDR3 contains 13 residues. The CDR3 loop is CASSPPNTSTQYF. Supplemented by reference TRBV28 and TRBJ2-3, the full variable domain reads DVKVTQSSRYLVKRTGEKVFLECVQDMDHENMFWYRQDPGLGLRLIYFSYDVKMKEKGDIPEGYSVSREKKERFSLILESASTNQTSMYLCASSPPNTSTQYFGPGTRLTVL.

The rearrangement joins TRBV6-2 or TRBV6-3 to TRBJ2-3; TCRdb designates TRBD1, a call that cannot be tested without DNA. The CDR3 is made up of 15 amino acids. Germline-derived CDR1 and CDR2 are MNHEY and SVGEGT. CDR3 residues: CATKRGTLFTDTQYF.

The chain joins TRBV7-3 to TRBJ2-3. The CDR3 has 13 residues. CDR1 SGHTA and CDR2 FQGTGA come from the germline V gene. The CDR3 is CASSLGLGNTQYF.

The V and J genes are TRBV9 and TRBJ2-7. Germline assignment: CDR1 SGDLS and CDR2 YYNGEE. The CDR3 totals 15 residues. Here the CDR3 reads CASSVGRGSSYEQYF.

The chain employs TRBV24-1 and TRBJ1-2; the D call of TRBD1 rests on TCRdb alone, since no DNA is present to check it. Germline CDR1 and CDR2: KGHDR and SFDVKD. This CDR3 has 13 amino acids. The CDR3 here is CATSGQANYGYTF.

This sequence joins TRBV7-9 and TRBJ2-3; TCRdb's D call, TRBD2, is unchecked because there is no DNA. The CDR3 has 14 amino acids. CDR1 and CDR2 (germline): SEHNR, FQNEAQ (reference sequence). This CDR3 reads CASTGGRLTDTQYF.

This sequence joins TRBV20-1 and TRBJ1-1. The CDR3 contains 12 residues. Germline CDR1 DFQATT, CDR2 SNEGSKA (reference sequence). CDR3 region: CSARPASTEAFF.

CDR3: CASSFVREYTDTQYF. The chain has TRBV7-8 and TRBJ2-3; with no DNA, the TCRdb D assignment of TRBD1 cannot be verified. This CDR3 comprises 15 residues. Germline CDR1 is SGHVS and CDR2 is FQNEAQ.

V usage is TRBV5-1 and J usage is TRBJ2-3. The CDR3 runs 13 residues. Germline CDR1 reads SGHRS; CDR2 reads YFSETQ. CDR3 sequence: CASSLAGRATQYF.

The chain is built from TRBV11-2 and TRBJ2-7; TCRdb gives TRBD2 as the D gene, but with no DNA this cannot be confirmed. Looked up from germline, CDR1 is SGHAT and CDR2 is FQNNGV. The CDR3 has 13 residues. CDR3 residues: CASSLQGGNEQYF.

This sequence joins TRBV10-3 and TRBJ2-1. From germline, CDR1 is ENHRY and CDR2 SYGVKD. The CDR3 is made up of 13 amino acids. The CDR3 loop reads CAISEPRYNEQFF.

The chain employs TRBV24-1 and TRBJ2-2; the TCRdb call, TRBD1, lacks DNA for checking. Per germline, CDR1 KGHDR and CDR2 SFDVKD. This CDR3 comprises 17 residues. The CDR3 region is CATSDRTGGALGGELFF.

The chain carries TRBV30 and TRBJ1-2; the D call from TCRdb, TRBD1, cannot be confirmed without DNA. There are 15 residues in the CDR3. Germline-derived CDR1 and CDR2 are GTSNPN and SVGIG (reference sequence). The CDR3 sequence: CAWSAQGQSIYGYTF.

The J gene is TRBJ2-7, the V gene TRBV14; TCRdb returns TRBD1, unconfirmable since there is no DNA. CDR3 length: 14 residues. The germline CDR1 and CDR2 sequences are SGHDN and FVKESK. The CDR3 reads CASRETGSPYEQYF.

This chain's CDR3 is CASSSLTGTSRSYEQYF. V gene TRBV7-2 combines with J gene TRBJ2-7; TCRdb calls TRBD2, which cannot be checked without DNA. Looked up from germline, CDR1 is SGHTA and CDR2 is FQGNSA. CDR3 length: 17 residues. The full variable domain, its missing parts supplied by reference TRBV7-2 and TRBJ2-7, is GAGVSQSPSNKVTEKGKDVELRCDPISGHTALYWYRQSLGQGLEFLIYFQGNSAPDKSGLPSDRFSAERTGGSVSTLTIQRTQQEDSAVYLCASSSLTGTSRSYEQYFGPGTRLTVT.